This passage covers 21 T cell receptor beta chains from one sample sequenced in a study of tumor-infiltrating lymphocytes in primary liver carcinoma. A primer matching the constant region was used to make TCR beta cDNA from 450 to 550 ng of total RNA. Three rounds of nested multiplex PCR with slightly modified ARM-PCR produced TCR beta libraries. It was with TRBV1-TRBV30 forward primers and a C-beta reverse primer that the first two PCR rounds were run, at around 9 cycles each. TCRdb reprocessed the multiplex PCR reads via MiXCR and lists one record per CDR3 protein. The repertoire has about 120,000 distinct CDR3 sequences, approximately 70% of them found once; the top ten carry approximately 9.7%. From approximately 20-30 mg of unsorted bulk tissue, DNA and RNA were co-extracted together. The sequencing input was liver tumor tissue from sampling region 1. The subset: tumor region T1, superior pole. The source is a woman aged 60-75 years with primary liver carcinoma and hepatitis B virus infection.

There are a few counts of this clonotype. A junction boundary mismatches the germline segment, possibly from a read error. This CDR3 reads CACSSGTGHASGNTIYF. The CDR3 DNA sequence: TGTGCCTGCAGTTCCGGGACAGGGCATGCCTCTGGAAACACCATATATTTT. The chain carries TRBV5-5 and TRBJ1-3, with TRBD1 matching 9 bases. This CDR3 has 17 amino acids. Germline values: CDR1 SGHKS, CDR2 YYEKEE (reference sequence).

This clonotype has at least ten counts. The gene calls are TRBV4-1 and TRBJ2-7; D is undetermined. Germline V gene sequence: CDR1 MGHRA, CDR2 YSYEKL. CDR3 length: 13 amino acids. Trimming left V 1 base short and J 5 bases short, with 9 bases between. CDR3 in amino acids: CASSQVSSDEQYF. CDR3 nucleotide sequence: TGCGCCAGCAGCCAAGTATCGTCGGACGAGCAGTACTTC.

On this clonotype: One base away lies a much larger clone, so this may be a sequencing read error. The gene calls are TRBV28 and TRBJ2-7; D gene unclear. CDR3 length: 13 residues. Germline V gene data show CDR1 as MDHEN and CDR2 as SYDVKM. CDR3 bases: TGTGCCAGCAGTTTACCTCCCCGGTACGAGCGGTACTTC. It encodes CASSLPPRYERYF.

The J gene is TRBJ1-1, the V gene TRBV6-1, with D tentatively TRBD1 (6 bases). V lost 6 bases and J 4 bases, leaving 15 bases between the germline ends. CDR1 and CDR2 from the germline V gene are MNHNS and SASEGT. CDR3 length equals 14 residues. The CDR3 region has the DNA TGTGCCAGCAGGAATGGACAGACCCTCACTGAAGCTTTCTTT. Translation: CASRNGQTLTEAFF.

As regards this clonotype: As the CDR3 is not closed by the conserved phenylalanine or tryptophan, this likely results from a read error. The CDR3 DNA is TGTGCCAGCAGTGAGGCTAAGGGCAGCTATTATGGCTACACCTCC. Its translation: CASSEAKGSYYGYTS. The chain employs TRBV6-1 and TRBJ1-2, with unresolved D. The length of the CDR3 is 15 residues. The ends were cut back, 3 bases at V and 5 bases at J, with 16 bases in the middle. CDR1 MNHNS and CDR2 SASEGT come from the germline V gene.

Comments on this clonotype: A much larger clonotype is one base distant, so this may be a read error. The V gene is TRBV4-1, the J gene TRBJ2-3, with D uncertain. The CDR3 is made up of 13 amino acids. In germline, CDR1 is MGHRA, CDR2 YSYEKL. V was clipped by 3 bases and J by 0 bases, with 4 bases between them. The CDR3 region is CASSQLSTDTQYF. CDR3 coding DNA: TGCGCCAGCAGCCAGCTGAGCACAGATACGCAGTATTTT.

A word on this clonotype: This may be a read error, as it is one base from a much larger clone. This chain connects TRBV28 to TRBJ2-7; D remains ambiguous. CDR1 is MDHEN and CDR2 is SYDVKM in the germline V gene. Trimming removed 4 bases at V and 12 bases at J, with 13 bases between. CDR3 size: 11 residues. The CDR3 region has the DNA TGTGCCAGCAGTTCGCGGATAGGCCGGTACTTC. As protein: CASSSRIGRYF.

Points on this clonotype: One end of the junction is discordant with germline, which a read error may explain. The chain uses TRBV28 and TRBJ2-5; TRBD1 agrees at 7 bases. This CDR3 region has 16 residues. Germline values: CDR1 MDHEN, CDR2 SYDVKM. The CDR3 loop is CAGSLDDRVVGETQYF. The CDR3 DNA is TGTGCCGGCAGTTTAGATGACAGGGTTGTCGGAGAGACCCAGTACTTC.

This clonotype appeared once. This may arise from a read error, as a much more abundant clone is one base away. The rearrangement joins TRBV11-2 to TRBJ2-5; TRBD1 is a possible D gene (7 bases). Looked up from germline, CDR1 is SGHAT and CDR2 is FQNNGV. The CDR3 runs to 14 residues. CDR3 loop: CACRLAEGAETQYF. The CDR3 bases are TGTGCCTGCAGATTAGCGGAGGGGGCAGAGACCCAGTACTTC.

This clonotype has a count of ten or more. V is TRBV6-1 and J is TRBJ2-5; D unresolved. Germline V gene data show CDR1 as MNHNS and CDR2 as SASEGT. The V and J ends lost 3 bases and 3 bases respectively, with 5 bases between them. The CDR3 loop spans 12 amino acids. As DNA, the CDR3 is TGTGCCAGCAGTGAGCTAAAAGAGACCCAGTACTTC. Its protein product is CASSELKETQYF.

In this sample, this clonotype turned up many times. The chain uses TRBV6-6 and TRBJ1-3, with TRBD1 identical over 10 bases. Trimming removed 4 bases from V and 4 bases from J; junction bases left unmatched: 13. Germline-derived CDR1 and CDR2 are MNHNY and SVGAGI (reference sequence). CDR3 length equals 18 residues. Here the CDR3 DNA reads TGTGCCAGCAGTTGGGACAGGGGCGTTGAAACCATCGGAAACACCATATATTTT. It codes for CASSWDRGVETIGNTIYF.

V is TRBV29-1 and J is TRBJ1-3; D is ambiguous. This CDR3 is built from 13 residues. V dropped 4 bases and J dropped 2 bases, with 9 bases sitting between them. Germline V lookup: CDR1 SQVTM, CDR2 ANQGSEA. The CDR3 reads CSVALSPGNTIYF. In DNA, the CDR3 is TGCAGCGTTGCACTTTCCCCTGGAAACACCATATATTTT.

Concerning this clonotype: The junction shows a germline mismatch at one end, possibly a read error. The chain is built from TRBV10-3 and TRBJ1-6, with no clear D. This CDR3 is built from 13 residues. The V gene's germline CDR1 is ENHRY and CDR2 SYGVKD. The DNA of the CDR3 is TGTGCCATCCACCCAGATCGGGATTCACCCCTCCGCTTT. Protein sequence: CAIHPDRDSPLRF.

The sample holds a few counts of this clonotype. The chain combines TRBV5-1 with TRBJ2-2, with 7 bases lining up with TRBD1. This CDR3 has 15 amino acids. V lost 1 base to trimming and J lost 4 bases; unmatched junction nucleotides: 4. Germline values: CDR1 SGHRS, CDR2 YFSETQ. The DNA of the CDR3 is TGCGCCAGCAGCTTGTCGACAGGGAGCACCGGGGAGCTGTTTTTT. It codes for CASSLSTGSTGELFF.

With respect to this clonotype: One base away lies a much larger clone, so this may be a sequencing read error. This CDR3 reads CASSYSRQGRQETQYF. The CDR3 DNA follows: TGTGCCAGCAGTTACTCGAGACAGGGGAGACAAGAGACCCAGTACTTC. The gene calls are TRBV6-5 and TRBJ2-5; 8 bases match TRBD1. This CDR3 has 16 residues. The V and J ends lost 0 bases and 2 bases, in that order; junction bases with no gene match: 5. Per the germline V gene, CDR1 is MNHEY and CDR2 is SVGAGI.

This clonotype showed up many times. The chain is built from TRBV12-3 or TRBV12-4 and TRBJ2-2; a possible D gene is TRBD2 (5 bases). V dropped 3 bases and J dropped 1 base, with 9 bases sitting between them. This CDR3 spans 15 amino acids. CDR3 loop: CASSFHRGNTGELFF. Here the CDR3 DNA reads TGTGCCAGCAGTTTTCATCGGGGGAACACCGGGGAGCTGTTTTTT.

The chain is built from TRBV6-1 and TRBJ2-2, with 7 bases lining up with TRBD2. The CDR3 length is 13 residues. Germline V gene sequence: CDR1 MNHNS, CDR2 SASEGT. V gave up 11 bases and J gave up 7 bases; unmatched junction bases: 10. For the CDR3, the DNA is TGTGCCTGCCCCAAGCCGGGGGGCGGGGAGCTGTTTTTT. It is translated as CACPKPGGGELFF.

A note on this clonotype: One junction end does not reproduce the germline sequence, and a read error may be involved. The J gene is TRBJ2-7, the V gene TRBV5-1, with 14 bases fitting TRBD2. The CDR3 loop spans 15 amino acids. Per the germline V gene, CDR1 is SGHRS and CDR2 is YFSETQ. CDR3 in amino acids: CASGLGLAGDDEQYF. DNA for the CDR3: TGCGCCAGCGGCTTGGGACTAGCGGGAGACGACGAGCAGTACTTC.

This clonotype was observed many times. This chain joins TRBV11-2 and TRBJ2-7; perhaps TRBD2 as D (6 bases). Germline lookup yields CDR1 SGHAT and CDR2 FQNNGV. V was cut by 0 bases and J by 5 bases, with 8 bases left in between. This CDR3 region has 13 residues. The CDR3 region is CASSLDREDEQYF. DNA of the CDR3: TGTGCCAGCAGCTTAGACAGGGAGGACGAGCAGTACTTC.

About this clonotype: This may come from a read error, since a much larger clone is one base off. The rearrangement uses TRBV7-9 and TRBJ2-1, with D uncertain. The germline V gene has CDR1 SEHNR and CDR2 FQNEAQ (reference sequence). The CDR3 extends over 13 amino acids. In nucleotides, the CDR3 is TGTGCCAGCAGCTTGATGGCCTACAATGAGCATTTCTTC. Its protein product is CASSLMAYNEHFF. The complete variable domain, with remaining parts taken from reference TRBV7-9 and TRBJ2-1, reads DTGVSQNPRHKITKRGQNVTFRCDPISEHNRLYWYRQTLGQGPEFLTYFQNEAQLEKSRLLSDRFSAERPKGSFSTLEIQRTEQGDSAMYLCASSLMAYNEHFFGPGTRLTVL.

This chain connects TRBV28 to TRBJ1-2, with a weak D call TRBD1 (6 bases). The germline gives CDR1 MDHEN, CDR2 SYDVKM. The CDR3 sequence is 13 residues long. The ends were cut back, 3 bases at V and 8 bases at J, with 13 bases in the middle. The CDR3 nucleotides are TGTGCCAGCAGTTTCGGAGGGGGGACGGGCTACACCTTC. Translating it yields CASSFGGGTGYTF.